The clone carrying this TCR beta chain was seen ten or more times. Isolation of PBMCs was performed using 10 ml of fresh peripheral blood. The sample belongs to a study of Graves' ophthalmopathy and Graves' hyperthyroidism. The V gene lost 6 bases and the J gene lost 0 bases, with 8 bases spanning the gap. Germline V gene data show CDR1 as SQVTM and CDR2 as ANQGSEA. The CDR3 loop spans 12 amino acids. Investigators amplified TCR beta CDR3 regions from RNA transcripts. HTBI primers were employed in first-round RT-PCR, then a second-round multiplex PCR followed. TCRdb processed the multiplex PCR reads anew with MiXCR; each CDR3 protein has one entry. In the table there are hundreds of thousands of distinct CDR3 sequences, about 40% of which are singletons.

Material for sequencing was peripheral blood. The source of this sequence is an adult man with Graves' ophthalmopathy. The chain is built from TRBV29-1 and TRBJ1-1; D gene ambiguous. CDR3 in amino acids: CSVARLNTEAFF. The CDR3 bases are TGCAGCGTCGCCAGGCTGAACACTGAAGCTTTCTTT.